One sample yielded the 5 T cell receptor beta chains listed below, sequenced in a study of early T cells in non-severe SARS-CoV-2 infection. TCRdb redid the calling of the 5' RACE reads with MiXCR, one entry per CDR3 protein. The table shows 60,000 or so distinct CDR3 sequences, with approximately 10% occurring only once. Source material: whole blood. These receptors originate from an adult who was a healthcare worker with PCR-confirmed SARS-CoV-2 infection or an uninfected control (not recorded which).

This clonotype was detected many times. The chain links TRBV6-5 to TRBJ2-5; 8 bases are shared with TRBD2. CDR1 and CDR2 (germline): MNHEY, SVGAGI. Unmatched junction bases numbered 8, after V lost 0 bases and J lost 5 bases. The CDR3 is 16 amino acids. CDR3 nucleotide sequence: TGTGCCAGCAGTTACTCGTCCCAGCGGGAGTGGGAGACCCAGTACTTC. Translated: CASSYSSQREWETQYF.

V is TRBV5-1 and J is TRBJ1-5; D is uncertain. This CDR3 has 14 amino acids. Germline V gives CDR1 SGHRS, CDR2 YFSETQ. V dropped 0 bases and J dropped 7 bases, with 11 bases sitting between them. The CDR3 DNA sequence: TGCGCCAGCAGCTTGGAGGTAGGGAGGCAGCCCCAGCATTTT. It specifies CASSLEVGRQPQHF.

V usage is TRBV29-1 and J usage is TRBJ2-7; either TRBD1 or TRBD2 may supply D (5 bases each). This CDR3 spans 12 amino acids. Germline V gene data show CDR1 as SQVTM and CDR2 as ANQGSEA. The V and J ends lost 4 bases and 6 bases respectively, with 13 bases between them. The CDR3 DNA sequence: TGCAGCGTTGGAGGGGCATTCTCCGAGCAGTACTTC. It codes for CSVGGAFSEQYF.

The V and J genes are TRBV19 and TRBJ1-2; D uncertain. The CDR3 covers 15 residues. The germline V and J ends were trimmed by 6 bases and 4 bases, with 18 bases remaining between them. Looked up from germline, CDR1 is LNHDA and CDR2 is SQIVND (reference sequence). CDR3 loop: CASSPQHGMAYGYTF. CDR3 DNA sequence: TGTGCCAGTAGCCCACAACATGGTATGGCCTATGGCTACACCTTC.

The chain recombines TRBV5-1 with TRBJ1-2; D might be TRBD1 (6 bases). This CDR3 contains 14 residues. The germline gives CDR1 SGHRS, CDR2 YFSETQ. V was shortened by 3 bases and J by 6 bases, with 15 bases between the two germline ends. The chain's CDR3 is CASSSGVQGNGYTF. The CDR3 region has the DNA TGCGCCAGCAGCTCGGGGGTACAGGGCAATGGCTACACCTTC. Full variable domain (outside the CDR3, taken from reference TRBV5-1 and TRBJ1-2): KAGVTQTPRYLIKTRGQQVTLSCSPISGHRSVSWYQQTPGQGLQFLFEYFSETQRNKGNFPGRFSGRQFSNSRSEMNVSTLELGDSALYLCASSSGVQGNGYTFGSGTRLTVV.